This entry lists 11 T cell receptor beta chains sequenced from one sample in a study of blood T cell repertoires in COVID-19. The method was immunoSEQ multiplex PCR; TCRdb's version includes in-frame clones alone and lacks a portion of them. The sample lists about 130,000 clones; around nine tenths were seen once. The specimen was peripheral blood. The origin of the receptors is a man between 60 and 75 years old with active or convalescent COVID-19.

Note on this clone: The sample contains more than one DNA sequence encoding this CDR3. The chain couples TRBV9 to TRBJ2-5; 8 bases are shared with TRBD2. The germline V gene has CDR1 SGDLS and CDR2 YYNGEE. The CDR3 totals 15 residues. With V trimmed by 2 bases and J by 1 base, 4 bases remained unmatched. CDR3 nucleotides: TGTGCCAGCAGCGTCCGGGGGGGCCCCCAAGAGACCCAGTACTTC. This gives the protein CASSVRGGPQETQYF.

CDR3 region: CASSVRGQGYNEQFF. In DNA form, the CDR3 reads TGTGCCAGCAGCGTAAGGGGACAGGGCTACAATGAGCAGTTCTTC. This chain links TRBV9 with TRBJ2-1, with 9 bases lining up with TRBD1. V trimming: 1 base; J trimming: 3 bases; junction bases outside the gene matches: 2. Germline V gives CDR1 SGDLS, CDR2 YYNGEE. The length of the CDR3 is 15 residues.

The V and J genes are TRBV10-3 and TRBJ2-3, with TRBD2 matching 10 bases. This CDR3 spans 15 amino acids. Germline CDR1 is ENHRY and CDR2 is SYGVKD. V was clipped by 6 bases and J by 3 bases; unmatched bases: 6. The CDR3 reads CAIRSGRATTDTQYF. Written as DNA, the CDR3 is TGTGCCATCAGGAGCGGGAGGGCCACGACAGATACGCAGTATTTT.

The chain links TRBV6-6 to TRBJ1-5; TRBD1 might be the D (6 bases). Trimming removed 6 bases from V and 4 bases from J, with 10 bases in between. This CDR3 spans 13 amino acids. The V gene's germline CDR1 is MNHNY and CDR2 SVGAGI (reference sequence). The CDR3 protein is CASSRDINQPQHF. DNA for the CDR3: TGTGCCAGCAGCCGGGACATTAATCAGCCCCAGCATTTT.

The CDR3 bases are TGTGCCAGCAGGGGGACAGTTAACAATCAGCCCCAGCATTTT. This gives the protein CASRGTVNNQPQHF. The J gene is TRBJ1-5, the V gene TRBV6-5, with 7 bases that match TRBD1. Germline V gene sequence: CDR1 MNHEY, CDR2 SVGAGI. CDR3 length equals 14 residues. V lost 6 bases, J lost 3 bases, and 5 bases stayed unmatched.

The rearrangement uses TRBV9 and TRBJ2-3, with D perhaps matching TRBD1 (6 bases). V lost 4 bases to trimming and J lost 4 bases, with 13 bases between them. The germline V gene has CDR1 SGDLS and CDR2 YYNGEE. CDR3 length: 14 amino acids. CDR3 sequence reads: CASSIRGPPDTQYF. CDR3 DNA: TGTGCCAGCAGCATCAGGGGACCCCCAGATACGCAGTATTTT.

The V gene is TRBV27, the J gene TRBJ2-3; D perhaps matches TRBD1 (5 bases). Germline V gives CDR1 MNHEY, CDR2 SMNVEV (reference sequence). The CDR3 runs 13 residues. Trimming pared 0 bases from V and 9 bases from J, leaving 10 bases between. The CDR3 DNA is TGTGCCAGCAGTTTATCTATAGCAGGGACGCAGTATTTT. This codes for CASSLSIAGTQYF.

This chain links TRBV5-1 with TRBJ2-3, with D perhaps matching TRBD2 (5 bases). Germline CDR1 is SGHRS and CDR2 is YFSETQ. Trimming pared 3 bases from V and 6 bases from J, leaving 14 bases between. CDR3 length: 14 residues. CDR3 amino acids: CASSSDLVRDTQYF. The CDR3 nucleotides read TGCGCCAGCAGCTCGGACTTAGTGAGGGATACGCAGTATTTT.

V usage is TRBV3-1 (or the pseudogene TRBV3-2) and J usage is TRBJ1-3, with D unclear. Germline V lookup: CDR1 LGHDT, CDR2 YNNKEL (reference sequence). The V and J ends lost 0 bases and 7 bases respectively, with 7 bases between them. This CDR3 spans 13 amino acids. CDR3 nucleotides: TGTGCCAGCAGCCAAGAATCGGGGAACACCATATATTTT. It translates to CASSQESGNTIYF.

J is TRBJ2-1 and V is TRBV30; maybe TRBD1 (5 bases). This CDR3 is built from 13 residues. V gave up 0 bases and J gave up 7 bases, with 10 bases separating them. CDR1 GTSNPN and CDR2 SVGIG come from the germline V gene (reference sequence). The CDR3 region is CAWSVLAGNEQFF. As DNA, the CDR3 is TGTGCCTGGAGTGTATTGGCAGGGAATGAGCAGTTCTTC. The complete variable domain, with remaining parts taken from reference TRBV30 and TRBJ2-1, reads SQTIHQWPATLVQPVGSPLSLECTVEGTSNPNLYWYRQAAGRGLQLLFYSVGIGQISSEVPQNLSASRPQDRQFILSSKKLLLSDSGFYLCAWSVLAGNEQFFGPGTRLTVL.

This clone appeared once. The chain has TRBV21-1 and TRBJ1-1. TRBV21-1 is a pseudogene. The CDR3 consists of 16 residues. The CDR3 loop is CASSKRVGLMNTEAFF. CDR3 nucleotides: TGTGCCAGCAGCAAACGCGTCGGACTTATGAACACTGAAGCTTTCTTT.